This passage covers 9 T cell receptor beta chains from one sample sequenced in a study of shared clonotypes between healthy human individuals. The data were produced by immunoSEQ multiplex PCR, yet TCRdb's version contains in-frame clones alone and is incomplete. In the table there are roughly 760,000 clones, around two thirds of which are singletons. The sequenced sample consisted of memory CD4+ T cells sorted from blood. Specified subset: CD45RA-negative fraction. The receptors come from a woman aged 25 to 45 in good health.

This chain joins TRBV11-3 and TRBJ1-1; D not certain. This CDR3 has 13 residues. Germline CDR1 SGHNT, CDR2 YENEEA. V dropped 5 bases and J dropped 1 base, with 8 bases sitting between them. The CDR3 sequence is CASSAIANTEAFF. The CDR3 coding sequence is TGTGCCAGCAGCGCGATAGCGAACACTGAAGCTTTCTTT.

As regards this clone: Additional DNA sequences in this sample encode the identical CDR3. V and J are TRBV5-4 and TRBJ1-3; a weak D match, TRBD1 (5 bases). Germline V lookup: CDR1 SGHNT, CDR2 YYREEE (reference sequence). The V and J ends lost 1 base and 0 bases respectively, with 8 bases between them. This CDR3 has 15 amino acids. For the CDR3, the DNA is TGTGCCAGCAGCTTGACAGGAGGCTCTGGAAACACCATATATTTT. This sequence encodes CASSLTGGSGNTIYF. The full variable domain, with the rest looked up from reference TRBV5-4 and TRBJ1-3, is ETGVTQSPTHLIKTRGQQVTLRCSSQSGHNTVSWYQQALGQGPQFIFQYYREEENGRGNFPPRFSGLQFPNYSSELNVNALELDDSALYLCASSLTGGSGNTIYFGEGSWLTVV.

This clone showed up just a few times. CDR3 bases: TGTGCCAGCTCACCAAAGGGAGAGGGCTACACCTTC. This gives the protein CASSPKGEGYTF. This sequence joins TRBV18 and TRBJ1-2, with D hard to call. Germline values: CDR1 KGHSH, CDR2 LQKENI. The ends were cut back, 2 bases at V and 8 bases at J, with 9 bases in the middle. The CDR3 is 12 amino acids.

The chain recombines TRBV2 with TRBJ2-1; 8 bases line up with TRBD2. Germline trimming cut 6 bases from V and 5 bases from J; bases unmatched to any gene: 9. The CDR3 has 15 residues. The germline CDR1 and CDR2 sequences are SNHLY and FYNNEI. CDR3 in DNA: TGTGCCAGCAGGGCTAGCGGGCACGGGAACAATGAGCAGTTCTTC. It encodes CASRASGHGNNEQFF.

The chain carries TRBV19 and TRBJ2-7; D possibly corresponds to TRBD1 (5 bases). The CDR3 consists of 13 residues. V was pared by 4 bases and J by 0 bases, with 7 bases between. Germline-derived CDR1 and CDR2 are LNHDA and SQIVND (reference sequence). CDR3 in amino acids: CASSTGNSYEQYF. CDR3 coding DNA: TGTGCCAGTAGTACAGGGAACTCCTACGAGCAGTACTTC.

The chain is built from TRBV6-6 and TRBJ2-1; 8 positions agree with TRBD2. CDR3 length: 14 amino acids. V was pared by 7 bases and J by 8 bases, with 10 bases of the junction left unmatched. The germline gives CDR1 MNHNY, CDR2 SVGAGI (reference sequence). CDR3 in amino acids: CASTFSGSSDEQFF. CDR3 bases: TGTGCCAGCACGTTCAGCGGGAGTAGCGATGAGCAGTTCTTC.

This CDR3 reads CAWSVSSSTNEKLFF. CDR3 DNA: TGTGCCTGGAGTGTTAGCAGCTCAACTAATGAAAAACTGTTTTTT. The chain links TRBV30 to TRBJ1-4, with D unclear. The CDR3 length is 15 residues. The V gene's germline CDR1 is GTSNPN and CDR2 SVGIG (reference sequence). With 0 bases removed from V and 0 bases from J, the gap between germline ends came to 8 bases.

This chain uses TRBV5-4 with TRBJ2-5; the D is unclear. Germline V lookup: CDR1 SGHNT, CDR2 YYREEE (reference sequence). V lost 1 base to trimming and J lost 1 base, with 8 bases between them. The CDR3 totals 14 residues. The CDR3 DNA reads as TGTGCCAGCAGCTTGCAATACCTCCAAGAGACCCAGTACTTC. Protein sequence: CASSLQYLQETQYF.

This chain connects TRBV5-4 to TRBJ1-1, with D uncertain. Trimming left V 1 base short and J 5 bases short, with 18 bases between. Germline loops: CDR1 SGHNT, CDR2 YYREEE (reference sequence). The CDR3 has 16 residues. The CDR3 coding sequence is TGTGCCAGCAGCTTGACGGCAGGAACACTGGGGACTGAAGCTTTCTTT. Translating gives CASSLTAGTLGTEAFF.